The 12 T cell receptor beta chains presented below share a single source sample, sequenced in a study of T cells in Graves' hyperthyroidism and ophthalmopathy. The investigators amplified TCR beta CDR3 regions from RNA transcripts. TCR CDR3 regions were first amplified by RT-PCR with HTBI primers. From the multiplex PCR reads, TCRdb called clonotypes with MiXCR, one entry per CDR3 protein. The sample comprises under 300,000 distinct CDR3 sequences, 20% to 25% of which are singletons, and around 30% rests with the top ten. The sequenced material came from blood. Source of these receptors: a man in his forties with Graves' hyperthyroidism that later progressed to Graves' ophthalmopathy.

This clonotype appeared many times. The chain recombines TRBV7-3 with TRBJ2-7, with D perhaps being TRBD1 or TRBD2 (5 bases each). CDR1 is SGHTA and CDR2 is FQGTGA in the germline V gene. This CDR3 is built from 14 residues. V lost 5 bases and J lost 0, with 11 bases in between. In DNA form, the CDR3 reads TGTGCCAGCAGCCCCCGGGACGGCTCCTACGAGCAGTACTTC. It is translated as CASSPRDGSYEQYF.

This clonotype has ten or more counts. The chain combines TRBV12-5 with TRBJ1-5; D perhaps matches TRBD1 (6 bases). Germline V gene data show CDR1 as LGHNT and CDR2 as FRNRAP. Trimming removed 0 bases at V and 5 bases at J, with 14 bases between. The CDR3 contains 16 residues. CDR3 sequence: CASGLVTGRWDQPQHF. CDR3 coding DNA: TGTGCTAGTGGTTTGGTAACAGGGCGGTGGGATCAGCCCCAGCATTTT.

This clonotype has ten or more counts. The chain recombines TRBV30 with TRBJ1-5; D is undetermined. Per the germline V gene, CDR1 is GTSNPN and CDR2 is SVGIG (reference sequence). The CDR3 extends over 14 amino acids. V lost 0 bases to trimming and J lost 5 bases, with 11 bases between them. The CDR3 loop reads CAWSVNNMDQPQHF. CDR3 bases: TGTGCCTGGAGTGTAAATAATATGGATCAGCCCCAGCATTTT.

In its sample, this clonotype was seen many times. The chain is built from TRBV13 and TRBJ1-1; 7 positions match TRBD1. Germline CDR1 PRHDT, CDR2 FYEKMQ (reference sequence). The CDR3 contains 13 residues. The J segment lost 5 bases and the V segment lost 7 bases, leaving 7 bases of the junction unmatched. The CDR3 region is CASNPQGWTEAFF. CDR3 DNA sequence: TGTGCCAGCAACCCACAGGGGTGGACTGAAGCTTTCTTT. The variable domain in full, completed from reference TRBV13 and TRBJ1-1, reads AAGVIQSPRHLIKEKRETATLKCYPIPRHDTVYWYQQGPGQDPQFLISFYEKMQSDKGSIPDRFSAQQFSDYHSELNMSSLELGDSALYFCASNPQGWTEAFFGQGTRLTVV.

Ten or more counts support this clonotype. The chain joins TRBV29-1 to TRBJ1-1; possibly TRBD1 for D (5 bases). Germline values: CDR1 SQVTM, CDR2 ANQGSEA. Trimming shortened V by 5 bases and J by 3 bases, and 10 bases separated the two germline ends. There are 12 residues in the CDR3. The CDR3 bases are TGCAGCGTTAATCGGGGGGACACTGAAGCTTTCTTT. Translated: CSVNRGDTEAFF.

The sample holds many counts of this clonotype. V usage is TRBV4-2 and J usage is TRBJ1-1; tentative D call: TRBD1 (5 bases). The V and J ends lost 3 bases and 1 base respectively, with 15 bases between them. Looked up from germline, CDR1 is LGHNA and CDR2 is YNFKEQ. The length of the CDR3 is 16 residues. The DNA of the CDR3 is TGTGCCAGCAGCCACCTACTGGGACGGAAGAACACTGAAGCTTTCTTT. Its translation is CASSHLLGRKNTEAFF.

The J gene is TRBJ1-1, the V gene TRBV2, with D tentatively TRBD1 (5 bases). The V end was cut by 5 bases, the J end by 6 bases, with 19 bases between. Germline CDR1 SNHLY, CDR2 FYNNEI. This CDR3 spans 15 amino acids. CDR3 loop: CASSYAGASGSEAFF. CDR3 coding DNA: TGTGCCAGCAGTTACGCCGGGGCAAGTGGCTCTGAAGCTTTCTTT.

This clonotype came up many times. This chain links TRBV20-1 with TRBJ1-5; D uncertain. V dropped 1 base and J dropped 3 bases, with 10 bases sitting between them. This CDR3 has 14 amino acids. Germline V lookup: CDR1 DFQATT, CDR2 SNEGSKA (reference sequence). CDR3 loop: CSARVPGINQPQHF. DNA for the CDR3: TGCAGTGCTAGAGTTCCAGGCATCAATCAGCCCCAGCATTTT.

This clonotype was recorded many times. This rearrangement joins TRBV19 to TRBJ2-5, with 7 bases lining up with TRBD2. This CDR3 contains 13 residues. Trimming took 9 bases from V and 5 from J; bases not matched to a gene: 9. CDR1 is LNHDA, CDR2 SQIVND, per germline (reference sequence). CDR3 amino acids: CASSPGGWETQYF. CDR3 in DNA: TGTGCCAGCTCACCGGGGGGTTGGGAGACCCAGTACTTC.

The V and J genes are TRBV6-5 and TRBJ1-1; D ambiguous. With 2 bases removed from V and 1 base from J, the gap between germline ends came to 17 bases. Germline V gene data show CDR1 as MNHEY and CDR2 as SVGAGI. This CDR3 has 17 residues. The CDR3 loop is CASSYGFKRDWNTEAFF. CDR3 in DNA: TGTGCCAGCAGTTACGGCTTCAAAAGGGATTGGAACACTGAAGCTTTCTTT.

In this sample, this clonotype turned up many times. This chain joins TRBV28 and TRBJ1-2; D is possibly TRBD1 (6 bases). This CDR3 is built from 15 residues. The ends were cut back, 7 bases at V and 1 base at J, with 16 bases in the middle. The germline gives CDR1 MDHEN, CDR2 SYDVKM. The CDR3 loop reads CASTPNRGINYGYTF. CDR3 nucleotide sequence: TGTGCCAGCACCCCAAATAGGGGGATTAACTATGGCTACACCTTC.

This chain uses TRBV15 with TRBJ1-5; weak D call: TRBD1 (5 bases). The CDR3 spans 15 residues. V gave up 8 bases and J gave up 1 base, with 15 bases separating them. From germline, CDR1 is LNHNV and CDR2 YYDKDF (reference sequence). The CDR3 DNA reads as TGTGCCACCGCCACTTTCCGGGACAGCAATCAGCCCCAGCATTTT. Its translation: CATATFRDSNQPQHF.